These 17 T cell receptor beta chains share one sample of origin, sequenced in a study of blood T cell repertoires in COVID-19. The repertoire was sequenced with immunoSEQ multiplex PCR; TCRdb's copy has only in-frame clones and lacks some. This sample has more than 85,000 clones, with around 73% found just once. The source material was peripheral blood. The receptors were sampled from a man between 60 and 75 years old with active or convalescent COVID-19.

The rearrangement uses TRBV10-3 and TRBJ1-5; D unclear. V shed 5 bases and J shed 2 bases, with 13 bases lying between them. The CDR3 is 15 residues long. Germline V gene lookup returns CDR1 ENHRY and CDR2 SYGVKD. The CDR3, as DNA: TGTGCCATCAGTATCGAGGGCCAGGGCAATCAGCCCCAGCATTTT. Its protein product is CAISIEGQGNQPQHF.

The V gene is TRBV19, the J gene TRBJ2-3, with 9 bases lining up with TRBD2. Germline V lookup: CDR1 LNHDA, CDR2 SQIVND (reference sequence). With 2 bases clipped from V and 5 bases from J, the junction kept 11 bases outside the gene matches. The CDR3 is made up of 17 amino acids. The CDR3 nucleotides read TGTGCCAGTAGTATATCACCAGCGGGAGGATCAGTAGATACGCAGTATTTT. It is translated as CASSISPAGGSVDTQYF.

This clone came up a few times. This chain uses TRBV21-1 with TRBJ1-6; the table calls TRBD1, which could not be checked here. TRBV21-1 represents a pseudogene. The CDR3 is made up of 16 amino acids. The CDR3 spells CASSKGWKQGASPLHF. The CDR3 DNA sequence: TGTGCCAGCAGCAAAGGGTGGAAACAGGGGGCTTCACCCCTCCACTTT.

This chain joins TRBV12-1 and TRBJ2-7; TRBD1 is the table's D call, not checked against the DNA. TRBV12-1 has pseudogene status. The length of the CDR3 is 14 residues. CDR3 residues: CASSFGQGLVEQYF. CDR3 DNA: TGTGCCAGCAGCTTTGGACAGGGACTGGTCGAGCAGTACTTC.

The chain employs TRBV7-8 and TRBJ2-3; TRBD2 matches at 12 bases. There are 14 residues in the CDR3. J gave up 6 bases and V 9 bases, and 7 bases lay outside the gene matches. Germline V lookup: CDR1 SGHVS, CDR2 FQNEAQ. CDR3 nucleotide sequence: TGTGCCAGTAGCCCGACTAGCGGGAGTGATACGCAGTATTTT. Translated, it gives CASSPTSGSDTQYF.

The chain is built from TRBV18 and TRBJ1-1, with 11 bases lining up with TRBD1. This CDR3 comprises 14 residues. Trimming cost V 4 bases and J 7 bases; bases outside gene matches: 5. The germline gives CDR1 KGHSH, CDR2 LQKENI. The chain's CDR3 is CASSRTGGEIEAFF. CDR3 nucleotide sequence: TGTGCCAGCTCACGGACAGGGGGCGAAATTGAAGCTTTCTTT.

For the CDR3, the DNA is TGTGCCAGCAGTCTACGTCAGGGGACCCAGTACTTC. Its translation: CASSLRQGTQYF. This chain connects TRBV6-5 to TRBJ2-5; a possible D gene is TRBD1 (5 bases). The CDR3 extends over 12 amino acids. CDR1 and CDR2 (germline): MNHEY, SVGAGI. V was trimmed by 5 bases and J by 7 bases, leaving 11 bases between them.

The rearrangement links TRBV7-9 to TRBJ2-2, with TRBD1 matching 7 bases. The junction had 11 bases not matched to a gene; V was cut back by 6 bases and J by 4 bases. Germline V CDR1 and CDR2: SEHNR, FQNEAQ (reference sequence). This CDR3 has 16 amino acids. The CDR3 sequence: CASRRSTGAATGELFF. DNA for the CDR3: TGTGCCAGCAGGAGATCCACAGGGGCGGCCACCGGGGAGCTGTTTTTT.

In its sample, this clone was seen a few times. The chain combines TRBV28 with TRBJ2-7; D unclear. The CDR3 spans 13 residues. V shed 8 bases and J shed 0 bases, with 11 bases lying between them. The germline V gene encodes CDR1 MDHEN and CDR2 SYDVKM. CDR3 protein: CASVRDTSYEQYF. The DNA of the CDR3 is TGTGCCAGCGTGCGTGACACCTCCTACGAGCAGTACTTC.

The chain employs TRBV7-9 and TRBJ2-7, with TRBD1 matching over 8 bases. This CDR3 is 17 amino acids long. The ends lost 6 bases at V and 5 bases at J; junction bases unmatched: 18. Per germline, CDR1 SEHNR and CDR2 FQNEAQ (reference sequence). In DNA form, the CDR3 reads TGTGCCAGCAGAGGCCGCGCAAACGGACAGGGAAGAAACGAGCAGTACTTC. Amino acids: CASRGRANGQGRNEQYF.

This chain joins TRBV10-2 and TRBJ2-5; 13 bases map to TRBD2. V dropped 8 bases and J dropped 0; count of bases not matched to a gene: 9. Germline V gene lookup returns CDR1 WSHSY and CDR2 SAAADI. This CDR3 contains 17 residues. The chain's CDR3 is CASSGLAGNRYQETQYF. CDR3 DNA: TGCGCCAGCTCGGGACTAGCGGGGAATCGGTACCAAGAGACCCAGTACTTC.

The V gene is TRBV6-2 or TRBV6-3, the J gene TRBJ1-6, with D unresolved. Trimming removed 0 bases at V and 8 bases at J, with 5 bases between. This CDR3 comprises 13 residues. Germline CDR1 and CDR2: MNHEY and SVGEGT. The CDR3 loop is CASSYSTDSPLHF. DNA of the CDR3: TGTGCCAGCAGTTACTCGACTGATTCACCCCTCCACTTT.

The gene calls are TRBV2 and TRBJ1-6; D gene ambiguous. There are 11 residues in the CDR3. Germline V gene data show CDR1 as SNHLY and CDR2 as FYNNEI. The V end was cut by 8 bases, the J end by 16 bases, with 15 bases between. For the CDR3, the DNA is TGTGCCAGCGGGGAGGGTCAACGGCTCCACTTT. Protein: CASGEGQRLHF.

The chain joins TRBV10-1 to TRBJ2-5, with TRBD2 as a possible D gene (6 bases). Germline V CDR1 and CDR2: WNHNN, SYGVQD (reference sequence). The length of the CDR3 is 13 residues. V was cut by 6 bases and J by 5 bases, with 13 bases left in between. For the CDR3, the DNA is TGCGCCAGCAGCGCGGGACCCGCCGAGACCCAGTACTTC. Its translation is CASSAGPAETQYF.

The rearrangement uses TRBV6-4 and TRBJ2-3; 7 bases are shared with TRBD2. This CDR3 spans 16 amino acids. With 0 bases clipped from V and 5 bases from J, the junction kept 8 bases outside the gene matches. Germline assignment: CDR1 MRHNA and CDR2 SNTAGT. For the CDR3, the DNA is TGTGCCAGCAGTGACTCGACGGGAGGCGGGGTAGATACGCAGTATTTT. It yields the protein CASSDSTGGGVDTQYF.

The rearrangement joins TRBV5-1 to TRBJ1-1; D unclear. The V gene lost 7 bases and the J gene lost 1 base, with 14 bases spanning the gap. Germline V CDR1 and CDR2: SGHRS, YFSETQ. The CDR3 contains 14 residues. CDR3 sequence: CASSPKTSNTEAFF. Written as DNA, the CDR3 is TGCGCCAGCTCTCCGAAGACATCGAACACTGAAGCTTTCTTT. The entire variable domain, with the rest obtained from reference TRBV5-1 and TRBJ1-1, is as follows: KAGVTQTPRYLIKTRGQQVTLSCSPISGHRSVSWYQQTPGQGLQFLFEYFSETQRNKGNFPGRFSGRQFSNSRSEMNVSTLELGDSALYLCASSPKTSNTEAFFGQGTRLTVV.

The J gene is TRBJ1-1, the V gene TRBV10-3; possibly TRBD1 for D (6 bases). Germline V gives CDR1 ENHRY, CDR2 SYGVKD. V lost 2 bases to trimming and J lost 1 base, with 8 bases between them. The CDR3 sequence is 14 residues long. CDR3 region: CAISERGKNTEAFF. The DNA for the CDR3 is TGTGCCATCAGTGAGAGGGGGAAGAACACTGAAGCTTTCTTT.